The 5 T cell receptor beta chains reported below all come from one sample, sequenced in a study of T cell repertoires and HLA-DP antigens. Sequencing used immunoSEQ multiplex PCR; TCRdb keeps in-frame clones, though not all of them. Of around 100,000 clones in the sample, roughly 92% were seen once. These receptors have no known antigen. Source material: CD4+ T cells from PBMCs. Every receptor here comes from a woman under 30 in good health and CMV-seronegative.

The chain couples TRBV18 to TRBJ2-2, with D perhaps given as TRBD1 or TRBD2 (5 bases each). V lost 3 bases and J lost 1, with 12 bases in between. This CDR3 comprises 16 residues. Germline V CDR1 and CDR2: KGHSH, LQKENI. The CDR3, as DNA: TGTGCCAGCTCACCGACCGGGACCAAGAACACCGGGGAGCTGTTTTTT. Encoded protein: CASSPTGTKNTGELFF.

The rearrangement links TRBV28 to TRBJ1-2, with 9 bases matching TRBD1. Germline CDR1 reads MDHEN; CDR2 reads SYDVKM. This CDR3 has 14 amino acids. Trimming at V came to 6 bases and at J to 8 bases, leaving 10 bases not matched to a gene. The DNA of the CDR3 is TGTGCCAGCAGAACGACAGGGGGGATACAGGGCTACACCTTC. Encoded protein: CASRTTGGIQGYTF.

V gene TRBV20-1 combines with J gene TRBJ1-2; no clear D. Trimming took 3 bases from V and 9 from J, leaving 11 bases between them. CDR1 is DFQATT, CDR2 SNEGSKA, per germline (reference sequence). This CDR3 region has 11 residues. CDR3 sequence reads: CSASQTVSYTF. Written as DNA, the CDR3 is TGCAGTGCTAGTCAAACCGTCAGCTACACCTTC.

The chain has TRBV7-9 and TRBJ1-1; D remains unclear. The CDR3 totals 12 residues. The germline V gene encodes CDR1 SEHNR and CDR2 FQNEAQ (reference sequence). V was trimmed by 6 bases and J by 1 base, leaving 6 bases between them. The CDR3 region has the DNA TGTGCCAGCAGGTCTGCGAACACTGAAGCTTTCTTT. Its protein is CASRSANTEAFF.

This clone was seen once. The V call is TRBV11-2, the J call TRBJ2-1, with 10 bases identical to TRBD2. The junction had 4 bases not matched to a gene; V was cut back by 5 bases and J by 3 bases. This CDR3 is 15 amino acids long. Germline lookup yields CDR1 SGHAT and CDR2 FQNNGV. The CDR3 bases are TGTGCCAGCAGCCCCGGGACTAGCGACTACAATGAGCAGTTCTTC. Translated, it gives CASSPGTSDYNEQFF.